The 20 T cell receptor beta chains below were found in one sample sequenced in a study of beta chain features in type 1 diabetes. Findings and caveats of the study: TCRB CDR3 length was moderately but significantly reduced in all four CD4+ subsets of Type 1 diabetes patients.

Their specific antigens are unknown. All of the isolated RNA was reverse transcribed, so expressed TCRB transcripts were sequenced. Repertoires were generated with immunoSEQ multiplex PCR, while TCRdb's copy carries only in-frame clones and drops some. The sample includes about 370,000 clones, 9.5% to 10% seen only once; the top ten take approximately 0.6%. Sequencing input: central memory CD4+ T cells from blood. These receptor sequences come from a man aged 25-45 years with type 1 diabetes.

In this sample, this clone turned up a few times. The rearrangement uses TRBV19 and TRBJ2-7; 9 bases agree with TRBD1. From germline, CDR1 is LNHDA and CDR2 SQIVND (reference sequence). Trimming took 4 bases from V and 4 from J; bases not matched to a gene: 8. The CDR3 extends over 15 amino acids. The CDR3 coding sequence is TGTGCCAGTAGTACCCGACTGACAGGGGGGTACGAGCAGTACTTC. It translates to CASSTRLTGGYEQYF.

The CDR3 DNA follows: TGTGCCAGCAGTTCCCTGACTAGCGGGAACGAGCAGTACTTC. It is translated as CASSSLTSGNEQYF. The chain combines TRBV6-5 with TRBJ2-7, with TRBD2 matching over 11 bases. J was trimmed by 5 bases and V by 4 bases; bases with no gene match: 4. The length of the CDR3 is 14 residues. Germline V CDR1 and CDR2: MNHEY, SVGAGI.

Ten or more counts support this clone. For the CDR3, the DNA is TGTGCCATCAGTGAGTCGAGCAGCCAGAACTATGGCTACACCTTC. Amino acid sequence: CAISESSSQNYGYTF. V gene TRBV10-3 combines with J gene TRBJ1-2, with unresolved D. Deletions cut 0 bases from V and 2 bases from J, with 10 bases between. Germline V lookup: CDR1 ENHRY, CDR2 SYGVKD. The CDR3 has 15 residues.

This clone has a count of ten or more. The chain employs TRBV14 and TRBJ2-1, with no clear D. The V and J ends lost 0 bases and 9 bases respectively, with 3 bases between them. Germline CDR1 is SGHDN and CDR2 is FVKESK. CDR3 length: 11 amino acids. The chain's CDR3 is CASSQEFEQFF. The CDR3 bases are TGTGCCAGCAGCCAAGAATTTGAGCAGTTCTTC.

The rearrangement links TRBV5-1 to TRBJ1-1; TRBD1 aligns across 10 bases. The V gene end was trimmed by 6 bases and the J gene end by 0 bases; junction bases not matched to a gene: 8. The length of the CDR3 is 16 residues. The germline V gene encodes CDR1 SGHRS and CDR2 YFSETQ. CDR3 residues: CASTSGTGALNTEAFF. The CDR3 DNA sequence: TGCGCCAGCACCTCCGGGACAGGGGCCCTGAACACTGAAGCTTTCTTT.

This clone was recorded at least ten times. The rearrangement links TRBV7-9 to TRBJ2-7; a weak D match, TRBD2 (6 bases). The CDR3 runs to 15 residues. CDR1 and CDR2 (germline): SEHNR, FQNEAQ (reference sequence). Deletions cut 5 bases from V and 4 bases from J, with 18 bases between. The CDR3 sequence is CASSGVVSGGYEQYF. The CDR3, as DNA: TGTGCCAGCAGCGGCGTAGTCTCCGGAGGGTACGAGCAGTACTTC.

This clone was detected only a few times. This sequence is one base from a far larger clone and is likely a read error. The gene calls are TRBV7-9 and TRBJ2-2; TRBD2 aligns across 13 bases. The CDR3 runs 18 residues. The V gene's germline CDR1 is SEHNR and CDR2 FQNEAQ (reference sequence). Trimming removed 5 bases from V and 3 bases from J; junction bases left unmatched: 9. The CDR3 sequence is CASSLGTSGRVDTGELFF. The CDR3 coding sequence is TGTGCCAGCAGCCTCGGAACTAGCGGGAGGGTGGACACCGGGGAGCTGTTTTTT.

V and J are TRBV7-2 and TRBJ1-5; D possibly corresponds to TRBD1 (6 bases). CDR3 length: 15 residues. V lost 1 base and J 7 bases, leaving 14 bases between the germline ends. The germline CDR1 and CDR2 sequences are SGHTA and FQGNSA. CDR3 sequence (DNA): TGTGCCAGCAGCTTAGATCCAGGGGAGGGACAGCCCCAGCATTTT. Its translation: CASSLDPGEGQPQHF.

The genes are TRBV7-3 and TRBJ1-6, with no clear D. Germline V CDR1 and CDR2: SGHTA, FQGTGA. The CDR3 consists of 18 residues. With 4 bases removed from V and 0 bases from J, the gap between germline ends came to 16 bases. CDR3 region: CASSSGLGGSSYNSPLHF. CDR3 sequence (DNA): TGTGCCAGCAGCTCTGGACTAGGAGGGAGCTCCTATAATTCACCCCTCCACTTT.

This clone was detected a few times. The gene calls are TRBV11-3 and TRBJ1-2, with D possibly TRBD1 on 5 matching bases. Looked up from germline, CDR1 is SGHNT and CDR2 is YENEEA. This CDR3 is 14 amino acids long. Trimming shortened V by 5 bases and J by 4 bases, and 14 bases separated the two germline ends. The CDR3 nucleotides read TGTGCCAGCAGCGGACAAGGACGGTTCTATGGCTACACCTTC. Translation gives CASSGQGRFYGYTF.

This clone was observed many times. CDR3 in DNA: TGTGCCAGCAGGGGGGCGGGGCAGCCCCAGCATTTT. Protein product: CASRGAGQPQHF. V and J are TRBV6-1 and TRBJ1-5, with a tentative D call TRBD1 (6 bases). Germline V gene sequence: CDR1 MNHNS, CDR2 SASEGT. Trimming took 6 bases from V and 7 from J, leaving 10 bases between them. The CDR3 is 12 amino acids.

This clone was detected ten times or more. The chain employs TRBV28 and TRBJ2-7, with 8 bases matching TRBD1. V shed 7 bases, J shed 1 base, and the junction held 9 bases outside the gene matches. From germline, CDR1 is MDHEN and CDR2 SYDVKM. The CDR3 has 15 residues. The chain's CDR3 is CASIFRGLSSYEQYF. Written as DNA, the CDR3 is TGTGCCAGCATCTTCAGGGGGCTCTCATCCTACGAGCAGTACTTC.

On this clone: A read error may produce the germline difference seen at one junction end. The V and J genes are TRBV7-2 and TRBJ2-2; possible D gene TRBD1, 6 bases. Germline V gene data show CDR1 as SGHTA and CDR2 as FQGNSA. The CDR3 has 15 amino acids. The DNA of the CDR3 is TGCGCCAGCAGCCAGACAGGTGTCAACACCGGGGAGCTGTTTTTT. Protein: CASSQTGVNTGELFF.

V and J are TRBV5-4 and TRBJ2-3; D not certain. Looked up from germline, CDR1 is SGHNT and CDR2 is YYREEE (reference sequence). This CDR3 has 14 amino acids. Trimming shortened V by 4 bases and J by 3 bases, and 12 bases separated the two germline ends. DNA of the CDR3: TGTGCCAGCAGCCCCAGCTTATCAACAGATACGCAGTATTTT. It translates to CASSPSLSTDTQYF. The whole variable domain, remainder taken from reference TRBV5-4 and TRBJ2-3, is ETGVTQSPTHLIKTRGQQVTLRCSSQSGHNTVSWYQQALGQGPQFIFQYYREEENGRGNFPPRFSGLQFPNYSSELNVNALELDDSALYLCASSPSLSTDTQYFGPGTRLTVL.

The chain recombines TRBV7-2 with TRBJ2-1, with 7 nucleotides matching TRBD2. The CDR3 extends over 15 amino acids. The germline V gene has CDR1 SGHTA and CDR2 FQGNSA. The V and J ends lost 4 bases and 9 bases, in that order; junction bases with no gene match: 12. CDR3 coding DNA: TGTGCCAGCAGCTACGCGGGCGGGAGTTGGGCTGAGCAGTTCTTC. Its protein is CASSYAGGSWAEQFF.

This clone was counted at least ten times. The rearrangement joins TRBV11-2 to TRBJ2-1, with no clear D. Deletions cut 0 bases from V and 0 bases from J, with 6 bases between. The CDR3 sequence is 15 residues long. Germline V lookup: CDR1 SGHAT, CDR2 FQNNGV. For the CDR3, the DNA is TGTGCCAGCAGCTTAGACAGAAGCTCCTACAATGAGCAGTTCTTC. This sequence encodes CASSLDRSSYNEQFF.

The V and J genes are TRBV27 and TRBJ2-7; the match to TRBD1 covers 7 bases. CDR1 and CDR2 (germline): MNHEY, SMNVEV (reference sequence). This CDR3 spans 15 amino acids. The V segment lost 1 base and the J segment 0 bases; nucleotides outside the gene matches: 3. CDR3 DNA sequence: TGTGCCAGCAGTTTATACGGGACAGACTCCTACGAGCAGTACTTC. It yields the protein CASSLYGTDSYEQYF.

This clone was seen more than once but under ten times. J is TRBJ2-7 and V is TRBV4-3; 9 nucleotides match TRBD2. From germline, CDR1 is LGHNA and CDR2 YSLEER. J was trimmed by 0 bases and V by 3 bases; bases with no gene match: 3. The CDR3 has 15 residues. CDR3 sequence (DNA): TGCGCCAGCAGCCAGCTAGCGGGGAGCTCCTACGAGCAGTACTTC. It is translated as CASSQLAGSSYEQYF.

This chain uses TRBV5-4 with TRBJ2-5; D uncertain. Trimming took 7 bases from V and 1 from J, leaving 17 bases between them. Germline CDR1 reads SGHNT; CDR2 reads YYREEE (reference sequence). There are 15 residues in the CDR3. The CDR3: CASGPDGRFQETQYF. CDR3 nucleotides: TGTGCCAGCGGTCCAGACGGGCGATTCCAAGAGACCCAGTACTTC. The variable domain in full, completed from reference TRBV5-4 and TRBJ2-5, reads ETGVTQSPTHLIKTRGQQVTLRCSSQSGHNTVSWYQQALGQGPQFIFQYYREEENGRGNFPPRFSGLQFPNYSSELNVNALELDDSALYLCASGPDGRFQETQYFGPGTRLLVL.

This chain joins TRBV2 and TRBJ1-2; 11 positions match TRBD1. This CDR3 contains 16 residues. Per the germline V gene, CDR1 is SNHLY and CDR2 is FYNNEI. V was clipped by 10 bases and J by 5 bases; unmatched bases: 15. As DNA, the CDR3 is TGTGCCAACATCCTACCCCCGGGACAGGGGGTATATGGCTACACCTTC. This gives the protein CANILPPGQGVYGYTF.